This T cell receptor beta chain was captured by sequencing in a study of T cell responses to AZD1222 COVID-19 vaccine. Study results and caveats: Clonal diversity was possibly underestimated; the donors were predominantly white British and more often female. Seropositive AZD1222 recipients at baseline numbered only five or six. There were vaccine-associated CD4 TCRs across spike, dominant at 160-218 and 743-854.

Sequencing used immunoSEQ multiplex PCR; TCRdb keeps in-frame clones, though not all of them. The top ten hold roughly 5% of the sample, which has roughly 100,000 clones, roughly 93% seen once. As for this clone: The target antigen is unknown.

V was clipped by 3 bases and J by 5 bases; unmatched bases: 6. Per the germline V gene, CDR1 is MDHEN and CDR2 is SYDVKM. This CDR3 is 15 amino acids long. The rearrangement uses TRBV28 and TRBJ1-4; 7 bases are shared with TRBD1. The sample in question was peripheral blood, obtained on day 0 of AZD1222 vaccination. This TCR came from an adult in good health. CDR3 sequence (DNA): TGTGCCAGCAGTTTTGGTGACAGGGAAAATGAAAAACTGTTTTTT. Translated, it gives CASSFGDRENEKLFF.